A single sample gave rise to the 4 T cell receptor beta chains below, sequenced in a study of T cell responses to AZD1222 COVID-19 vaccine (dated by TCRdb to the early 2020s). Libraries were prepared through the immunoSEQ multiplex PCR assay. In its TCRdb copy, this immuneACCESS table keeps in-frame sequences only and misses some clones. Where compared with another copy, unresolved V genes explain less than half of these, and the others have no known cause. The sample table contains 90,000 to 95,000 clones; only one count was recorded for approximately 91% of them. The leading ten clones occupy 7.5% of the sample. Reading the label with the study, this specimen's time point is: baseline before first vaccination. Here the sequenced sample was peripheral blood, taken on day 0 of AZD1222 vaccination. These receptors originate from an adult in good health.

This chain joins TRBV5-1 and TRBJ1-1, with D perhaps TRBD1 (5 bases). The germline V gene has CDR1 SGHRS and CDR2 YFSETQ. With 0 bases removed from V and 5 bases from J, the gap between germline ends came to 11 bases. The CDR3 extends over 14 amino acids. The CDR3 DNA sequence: TGCGCCAGCAGCTTGGGAGGGGCTGAGACTGAAGCTTTCTTT. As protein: CASSLGGAETEAFF. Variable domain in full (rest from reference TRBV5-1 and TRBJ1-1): KAGVTQTPRYLIKTRGQQVTLSCSPISGHRSVSWYQQTPGQGLQFLFEYFSETQRNKGNFPGRFSGRQFSNSRSEMNVSTLELGDSALYLCASSLGGAETEAFFGQGTRLTVV.

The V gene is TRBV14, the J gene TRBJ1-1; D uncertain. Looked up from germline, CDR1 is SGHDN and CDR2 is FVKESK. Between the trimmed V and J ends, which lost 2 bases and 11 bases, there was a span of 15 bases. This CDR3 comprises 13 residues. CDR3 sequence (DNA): TGTGCCAGCAGCCAATACGGCCTCAGTGGGGCTTTCTTT. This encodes CASSQYGLSGAFF.

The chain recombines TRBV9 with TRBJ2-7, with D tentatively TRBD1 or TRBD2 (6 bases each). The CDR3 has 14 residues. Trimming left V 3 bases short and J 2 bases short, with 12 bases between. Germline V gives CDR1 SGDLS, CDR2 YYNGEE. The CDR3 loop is CASSEGGSTYEQYF. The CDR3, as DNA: TGTGCCAGCAGCGAGGGGGGATCAACCTACGAGCAGTACTTC.

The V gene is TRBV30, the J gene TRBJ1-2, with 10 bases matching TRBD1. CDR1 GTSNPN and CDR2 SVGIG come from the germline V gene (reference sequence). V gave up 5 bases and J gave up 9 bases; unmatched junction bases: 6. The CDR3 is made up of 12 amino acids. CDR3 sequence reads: CAWVSTGGSYTF. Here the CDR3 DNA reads TGTGCCTGGGTATCGACAGGGGGCAGCTACACCTTC.